A selection of T cell receptor beta chains follows, all from one sample in a study of cytotoxic CD8 clonotypes in ibrutinib-treated CLL. Sequencing was performed with immunoSEQ multiplex PCR; in TCRdb, only in-frame clones are kept and a portion is missing. The sample records 270,000 or so clones, roughly 76% being singletons. This specimen was PBMCs, taken at disease progression, from a patient treated with ibrutinib. Receptors originate from a human donor with chronic lymphocytic leukemia. Each CDR3 is given with its conserved first and last residue. The order of the fields is CDR3 protein, CDR3 DNA, J gene, clone size, V gene, D gene. D genes are given only for firm matches. Expanded clones are given a class, and other clones once, few, many or no size at all.

CDR3 protein: CASSLGQLASYEQYF
CDR3 DNA: TGTGCCAGCAGCTTAGGGCAGCTAGCCTCCTACGAGCAGTACTTC
J gene: TRBJ2-7
clone size: -
V gene: TRBV7-9
D gene: -

CDR3 protein: CASSPLQAYEQYF
CDR3 DNA: TGTGCCAGCTCACCACTACAAGCCTACGAGCAGTACTTC
J gene: TRBJ2-7
clone size: once
V gene: TRBV18
D gene: -

CDR3 protein: CASSLGGLAGSNEQFF
CDR3 DNA: TGCGCCAGCAGCTTGGGGGGACTAGCGGGAAGCAATGAGCAGTTCTTC
J gene: TRBJ2-1
clone size: -
V gene: TRBV5-1
D gene: TRBD2

CDR3 protein: CASSQVLPNYGYTF
CDR3 DNA: TGCGCCAGCAGCCAAGTGCTTCCAAACTATGGCTACACCTTC
J gene: TRBJ1-2
clone size: -
V gene: TRBV4-1
D gene: -

CDR3 protein: CASSYDSSGNQPQHF
CDR3 DNA: TGTGCCAGCAGTTATGACTCCTCGGGCAATCAGCCCCAGCATTTT
J gene: TRBJ1-5
clone size: -
V gene: TRBV7-2
D gene: -

CDR3 protein: CASSLVGGETQYF
CDR3 DNA: TGCGCCAGCAGCTTGGTGGGAGGGGAGACCCAGTACTTC
J gene: TRBJ2-5
clone size: -
V gene: TRBV5-1
D gene: TRBD2

CDR3 protein: CASSSPSWDYEQYF
CDR3 DNA: TGTGCCAGCAGTTCCCCCTCCTGGGACTACGAGCAGTACTTC
J gene: TRBJ2-7
clone size: -
V gene: TRBV6-6
D gene: -

CDR3 protein: CASSAPGHSIDYNEQFF
CDR3 DNA: TGCGCCAGCAGCGCGCCGGGACACAGTATTGATTACAATGAGCAGTTCTTC
J gene: TRBJ2-1
clone size: -
V gene: TRBV5-1
D gene: -

CDR3 protein: CASSLSTGSAGANVLTF
CDR3 DNA: TGTGCCAGCAGCTTGTCAACAGGAAGCGCTGGGGCCAACGTCCTGACTTTC
J gene: TRBJ2-6
clone size: few
V gene: TRBV5-4
D gene: -

CDR3 protein: CSVSGRNVYNEQFF
CDR3 DNA: TGCAGCGTCTCTGGCCGGAATGTCTACAATGAGCAGTTCTTC
J gene: TRBJ2-1
clone size: -
V gene: TRBV29-1
D gene: -

CDR3 protein: CASRPTSGRIYEQYF
CDR3 DNA: TGTGCCAGCAGACCTACTAGCGGGAGGATCTACGAGCAGTACTTC
J gene: TRBJ2-7
clone size: few
V gene: TRBV6-6
D gene: TRBD2

CDR3 protein: CASSRDRVLTNTEAFF
CDR3 DNA: TGCGCCAGCAGTCGTGATCGGGTTCTTACGAACACTGAAGCTTTCTTT
J gene: TRBJ1-1
clone size: -
V gene: TRBV5-1
D gene: -

CDR3 protein: CASSQDGAGPRGEQYF
CDR3 DNA: TGTGCCAGCAGCCAAGATGGAGCAGGGCCAAGGGGGGAGCAGTACTTC
J gene: TRBJ2-7
clone size: -
V gene: TRBV14
D gene: -

CDR3 protein: CASSRDRGGYTF
CDR3 DNA: TGTGCCAGCAGTAGGGACAGGGGTGGCTACACCTTC
J gene: TRBJ1-2
clone size: -
V gene: TRBV5-8
D gene: TRBD1

CDR3 protein: CASSRPAPGFLTGTQYF
CDR3 DNA: TGTGCCAGCAGCCGGCCGGCTCCGGGATTCCTCACAGGGACCCAGTACTTC
J gene: TRBJ2-5
clone size: -
V gene: TRBV7-9
D gene: -

CDR3 protein: CASSFGELFF
CDR3 DNA: TGTGCCAGCAGCTTCGGGGAGCTGTTTTTT
J gene: TRBJ2-2
clone size: few
V gene: TRBV7-9
D gene: -

CDR3 protein: CASGLTDQPQHF
CDR3 DNA: TGTGCTAGTGGTTTGACGGATCAGCCCCAGCATTTT
J gene: TRBJ1-5
clone size: -
V gene: TRBV12-5
D gene: -

CDR3 protein: CASSESGDEQYF
CDR3 DNA: TGTGCCAGCAGCGAATCAGGGGACGAGCAGTACTTC
J gene: TRBJ2-7
clone size: once
V gene: TRBV5-4
D gene: -

CDR3 protein: CASSLGAGRDHEQYF
CDR3 DNA: TGTGCCAGCAGCTTGGGTGCAGGGCGAGACCACGAGCAGTACTTC
J gene: TRBJ2-7
clone size: -
V gene: TRBV7-6
D gene: -

CDR3 protein: CASSQDLASFDEQYF
CDR3 DNA: TGCGCCAGCAGCCAAGATCTGGCTAGCTTTGACGAGCAGTACTTC
J gene: TRBJ2-7
clone size: -
V gene: TRBV4-1
D gene: -

CDR3 protein: CASSLGAGPYEQYF
CDR3 DNA: TGTGCCAGCAGCTTGGGCGCAGGGCCCTACGAGCAGTACTTC
J gene: TRBJ2-7
clone size: few
V gene: TRBV5-4
D gene: -

CDR3 protein: CAIKDRANTGELFF
CDR3 DNA: TGTGCCATCAAGGACAGGGCGAACACCGGGGAGCTGTTTTTT
J gene: TRBJ2-2
clone size: once
V gene: TRBV10-3
D gene: TRBD1

CDR3 protein: CASSTDFNYGYTF
CDR3 DNA: TGTGCCAGCAGTACCGACTTTAACTATGGCTACACCTTC
J gene: TRBJ1-2
clone size: -
V gene: TRBV2
D gene: -

CDR3 protein: CASSYRDRPMNTEAFF
CDR3 DNA: TGTGCCAGCAGTTACCGAGACCGGCCGATGAACACTGAAGCTTTCTTT
J gene: TRBJ1-1
clone size: -
V gene: TRBV6-5
D gene: -

CDR3 protein: CASSLSGTPAYGYTF
CDR3 DNA: TGTGCCAGCTCACTATCCGGGACACCCGCATATGGCTACACCTTC
J gene: TRBJ1-2
clone size: -
V gene: TRBV18
D gene: -

CDR3 protein: CASSRDRGETQYF
CDR3 DNA: TGTGCCAGCAGCAGGGACAGGGGAGAGACCCAGTACTTC
J gene: TRBJ2-5
clone size: -
V gene: TRBV7-2
D gene: TRBD1

CDR3 protein: CSSRTGVYEQFF
CDR3 DNA: TGCAGCTCACGGACAGGGGTATATGAGCAGTTCTTC
J gene: TRBJ2-1
clone size: -
V gene: TRBV29-1
D gene: TRBD1

CDR3 protein: CASSSRRGAADTQYF
CDR3 DNA: TGTGCCAGCAGCTCTCGGCGGGGGGCAGCAGATACGCAGTATTTT
J gene: TRBJ2-3
clone size: -
V gene: TRBV5-6
D gene: TRBD2

CDR3 protein: CASSPIPGQGQETQYF
CDR3 DNA: TGTGCCAGCTCACCAATCCCCGGACAGGGGCAAGAGACCCAGTACTTC
J gene: TRBJ2-5
clone size: -
V gene: TRBV18
D gene: TRBD1

CDR3 protein: CSVDRGRETQYF
CDR3 DNA: TGCAGCGTCGACAGGGGGCGAGAGACCCAGTACTTC
J gene: TRBJ2-5
clone size: once
V gene: TRBV29-1
D gene: TRBD1

CDR3 protein: CASRGTGAIGYTF
CDR3 DNA: TGTGCCAGCAGGGGGACAGGGGCCATCGGCTACACCTTC
J gene: TRBJ1-2
clone size: once
V gene: TRBV6-1
D gene: TRBD1

CDR3 protein: CASSQNWVDQPQHF
CDR3 DNA: TGCGCCAGCAGCCAAAACTGGGTTGATCAGCCCCAGCATTTT
J gene: TRBJ1-5
clone size: -
V gene: TRBV4-1
D gene: -

CDR3 protein: CSVGNSGRIPYEQYF
CDR3 DNA: TGCAGCGTTGGCAATAGCGGGAGGATACCCTACGAGCAGTACTTC
J gene: TRBJ2-7
clone size: -
V gene: TRBV29-1
D gene: TRBD2

CDR3 protein: CASSPKERQGSDTQYF
CDR3 DNA: TGCGCCAGCAGCCCCAAAGAGAGACAGGGCTCAGATACGCAGTATTTT
J gene: TRBJ2-3
clone size: -
V gene: TRBV4-1
D gene: TRBD1

CDR3 protein: CASSEVLGRGGNTIYF
CDR3 DNA: TGTGCCAGCAGTGAAGTTCTAGGGCGGGGTGGAAACACCATATATTTT
J gene: TRBJ1-3
clone size: once
V gene: TRBV6-1
D gene: -

CDR3 protein: CASSPVDTRYEQYF
CDR3 DNA: TGCGCCAGCAGCCCCGTCGATACCAGATACGAGCAGTACTTC
J gene: TRBJ2-7
clone size: -
V gene: TRBV4-1
D gene: -

CDR3 protein: CSVEDLTEGTYEQYF
CDR3 DNA: TGCAGCGTTGAAGATTTGACGGAAGGTACCTACGAGCAGTACTTC
J gene: TRBJ2-7
clone size: once
V gene: TRBV29-1
D gene: -

CDR3 protein: CASRRVQGQETQYF
CDR3 DNA: TGTGCCAGCAGGCGTGTCCAGGGCCAAGAGACCCAGTACTTC
J gene: TRBJ2-5
clone size: -
V gene: TRBV9
D gene: -

CDR3 protein: CASNGQGIYEQYF
CDR3 DNA: TGTGCCAGCAACGGACAGGGAATCTACGAGCAGTACTTC
J gene: TRBJ2-7
clone size: few
V gene: TRBV28
D gene: TRBD1

CDR3 protein: CASSEAFQGDNSPLHF
CDR3 DNA: TGTGCCAGCAGTGAAGCGTTCCAGGGCGATAATTCACCCCTCCACTTT
J gene: TRBJ1-6
clone size: many
V gene: TRBV2
D gene: -

CDR3 protein: CASSLGRGRRTDTQYF
CDR3 DNA: TGTGCCAGCAGCTTAGGGCGGGGGAGACGCACAGATACGCAGTATTTT
J gene: TRBJ2-3
clone size: -
V gene: TRBV7-2
D gene: TRBD2

CDR3 protein: CASSHTGTGDYEQYF
CDR3 DNA: TGCGCCAGCAGCCACACCGGGACAGGGGATTACGAGCAGTACTTC
J gene: TRBJ2-7
clone size: -
V gene: TRBV4-1
D gene: TRBD1

CDR3 protein: CSATPGQNTEAFF
CDR3 DNA: TGCAGCGCTACCCCGGGGCAGAACACTGAAGCTTTCTTT
J gene: TRBJ1-1
clone size: -
V gene: TRBV29-1
D gene: -

CDR3 protein: CASSPPYNEQFF
CDR3 DNA: TGTGCCAGCAGCCCTCCGTACAATGAGCAGTTCTTC
J gene: TRBJ2-1
clone size: -
V gene: TRBV11-2
D gene: -

CDR3 protein: CASSLGQGVGELFF
CDR3 DNA: TGTGCCAGCAGTTTGGGACAGGGCGTCGGGGAGCTGTTTTTT
J gene: TRBJ2-2
clone size: -
V gene: TRBV27
D gene: TRBD1

CDR3 protein: CASSLQGPGGTDTQYF
CDR3 DNA: TGTGCCAGCAGCTTACAGGGTCCCGGGGGGACAGATACGCAGTATTTT
J gene: TRBJ2-3
clone size: -
V gene: TRBV7-3
D gene: TRBD2

CDR3 protein: CASSYPGTANTGELFF
CDR3 DNA: TGTGCCAGCAGTTACCCCGGGACAGCGAACACCGGGGAGCTGTTTTTT
J gene: TRBJ2-2
clone size: few
V gene: TRBV6-6
D gene: TRBD1

CDR3 protein: CASRPGQSEAFF
CDR3 DNA: TGTGCCAGCAGACCAGGACAGAGTGAAGCTTTCTTT
J gene: TRBJ1-1
clone size: -
V gene: TRBV28
D gene: -

CDR3 protein: CASSVAPGQGGETQYF
CDR3 DNA: TGTGCCAGCAGCGTAGCCCCGGGACAGGGGGGAGAGACCCAGTACTTC
J gene: TRBJ2-5
clone size: once
V gene: TRBV9
D gene: TRBD1

CDR3 protein: CASSPTTSGGLSTDTQYF
CDR3 DNA: TGTGCCAGCAGCCCGACCACTAGCGGGGGACTTAGCACAGATACGCAGTATTTT
J gene: TRBJ2-3
clone size: -
V gene: TRBV7-9
D gene: TRBD2

CDR3 protein: CASSQNAGGSPLHF
CDR3 DNA: TGTGCCAGCAGCCAAAATGCGGGGGGTTCACCCCTCCACTTT
J gene: TRBJ1-6
clone size: -
V gene: TRBV14
D gene: -

CDR3 protein: CASSQDRYPGANVLTF
CDR3 DNA: TGCGCCAGCAGCCAAGATCGATACCCTGGGGCCAACGTCCTGACTTTC
J gene: TRBJ2-6
clone size: -
V gene: TRBV4-3
D gene: -

CDR3 protein: CASSLEGTKNIQYF
CDR3 DNA: TGCGCCAGCAGCTTAGAGGGCACCAAAAACATTCAGTACTTC
J gene: TRBJ2-4
clone size: -
V gene: TRBV5-1
D gene: -

CDR3 protein: CAISDPGLAGEDEQFF
CDR3 DNA: TGTGCCATCAGTGATCCGGGACTAGCGGGAGAGGACGAGCAGTTCTTC
J gene: TRBJ2-1
clone size: -
V gene: TRBV10-3
D gene: TRBD2